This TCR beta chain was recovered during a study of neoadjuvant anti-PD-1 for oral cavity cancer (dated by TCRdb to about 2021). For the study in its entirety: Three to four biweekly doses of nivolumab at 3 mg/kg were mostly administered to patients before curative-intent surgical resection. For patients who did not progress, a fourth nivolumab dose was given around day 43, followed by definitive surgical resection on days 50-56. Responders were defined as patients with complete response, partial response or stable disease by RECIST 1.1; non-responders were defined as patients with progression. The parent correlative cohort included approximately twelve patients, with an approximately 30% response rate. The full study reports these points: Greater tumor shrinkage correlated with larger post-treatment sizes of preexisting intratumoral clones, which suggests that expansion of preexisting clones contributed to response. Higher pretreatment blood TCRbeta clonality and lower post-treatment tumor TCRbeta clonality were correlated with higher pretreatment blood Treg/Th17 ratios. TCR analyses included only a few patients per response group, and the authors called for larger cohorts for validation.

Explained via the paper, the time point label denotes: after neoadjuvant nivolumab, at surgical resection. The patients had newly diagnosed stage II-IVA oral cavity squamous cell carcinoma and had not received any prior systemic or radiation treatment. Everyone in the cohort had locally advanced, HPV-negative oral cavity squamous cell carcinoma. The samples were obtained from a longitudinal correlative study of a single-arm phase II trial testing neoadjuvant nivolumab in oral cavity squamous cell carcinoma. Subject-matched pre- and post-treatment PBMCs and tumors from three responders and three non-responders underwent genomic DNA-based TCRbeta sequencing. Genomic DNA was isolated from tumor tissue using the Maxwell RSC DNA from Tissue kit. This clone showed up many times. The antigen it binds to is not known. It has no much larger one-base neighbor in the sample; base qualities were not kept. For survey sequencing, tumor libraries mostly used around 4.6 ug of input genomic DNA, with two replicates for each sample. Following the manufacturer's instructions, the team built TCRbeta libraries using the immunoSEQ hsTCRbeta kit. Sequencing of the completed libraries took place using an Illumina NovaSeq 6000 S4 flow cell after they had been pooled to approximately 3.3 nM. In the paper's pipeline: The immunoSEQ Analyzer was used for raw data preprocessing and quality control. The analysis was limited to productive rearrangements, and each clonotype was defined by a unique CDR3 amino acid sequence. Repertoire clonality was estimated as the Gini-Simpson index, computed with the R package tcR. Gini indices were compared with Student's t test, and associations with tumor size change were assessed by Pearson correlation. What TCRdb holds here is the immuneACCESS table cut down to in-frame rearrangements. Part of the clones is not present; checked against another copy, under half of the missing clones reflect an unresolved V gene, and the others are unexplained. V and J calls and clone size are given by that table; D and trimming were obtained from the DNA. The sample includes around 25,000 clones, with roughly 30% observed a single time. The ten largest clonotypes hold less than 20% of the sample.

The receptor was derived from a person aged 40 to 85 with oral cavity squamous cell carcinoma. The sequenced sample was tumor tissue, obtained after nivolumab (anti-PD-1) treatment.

The CDR3 loop reads CASSDPRGEAEKLFF. Read as DNA, the sequence is TGTGCCAGCAGTGACCCGCGGGGCGAAGCAGAAAAACTGTTTTTT. The rearranged chain carries TRBV2 and TRBJ1-4; TRBD1 is a possible D gene, resting on 5 matching bases. As encoded in the germline V gene, CDR1 is SNHLY while CDR2 is FYNNEI. Reading from cysteine to phenylalanine, the CDR3 counts 15 amino acids. This entry keeps only the CDR3 DNA: 45 bases, framed from base 1. The junction carries 16 bases between V and J, which are trimmed by 3 bases and 8 bases respectively.